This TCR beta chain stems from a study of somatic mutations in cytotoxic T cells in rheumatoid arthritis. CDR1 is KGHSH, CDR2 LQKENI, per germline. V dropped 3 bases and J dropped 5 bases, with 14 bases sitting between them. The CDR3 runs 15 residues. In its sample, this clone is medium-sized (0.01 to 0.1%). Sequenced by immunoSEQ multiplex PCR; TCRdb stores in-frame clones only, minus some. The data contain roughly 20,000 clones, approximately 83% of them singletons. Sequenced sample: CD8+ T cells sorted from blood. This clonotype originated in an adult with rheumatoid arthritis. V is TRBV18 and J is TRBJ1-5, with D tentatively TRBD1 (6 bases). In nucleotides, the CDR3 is TGTGCCAGCTCACCCGTCAGGGGTGTGGATCAGCCCCAGCATTTT. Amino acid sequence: CASSPVRGVDQPQHF.